A selection of T cell receptor beta chains follows, all from one sample in a study of cytomegalovirus exposure and HLA in healthy donors. Method: immunoSEQ multiplex PCR; TCRdb's copy keeps in-frame clones and lacks some. This repertoire shows some 150,000 clones, over 60% found once; its top ten account for 3%. Sequencing used PBMCs. Source of these receptors: a woman in her 30s in good health and CMV-seropositive. Each CDR3 is given without its conserved first and last residue. Each record gives: CDR3 protein, D gene, CDR3 length, clone size, V gene. The D gene is left open where the match is weak. Where a row states a size, it is once, few, many or the class of an expanded clone; other rows omit it.

CDR3 protein: ASERTGSSGANVLT
D gene: TRBD1
CDR3 length: 14
clone size: .
V gene: TRBV5-1

CDR3 protein: ASTEDRISNQPQH
D gene: TRBD1
CDR3 length: 13
clone size: .
V gene: TRBV10-2

CDR3 protein: ASSLARSSGANVLT
D gene: .
CDR3 length: 14
clone size: few
V gene: TRBV5-6

CDR3 protein: ASSLVANTEAF
D gene: .
CDR3 length: 11
clone size: .
V gene: TRBV5-1

CDR3 protein: ASFREDEKLF
D gene: .
CDR3 length: 10
clone size: once
V gene: TRBV2

CDR3 protein: ASSLAGASDTQY
D gene: .
CDR3 length: 12
clone size: .
V gene: TRBV5-1

CDR3 protein: AWIGTGPGNTIY
D gene: TRBD1
CDR3 length: 12
clone size: .
V gene: TRBV30

CDR3 protein: ASSSQGRNQPQH
D gene: .
CDR3 length: 12
clone size: .
V gene: TRBV27

CDR3 protein: ASVAGRLNTEAF
D gene: .
CDR3 length: 12
clone size: few
V gene: TRBV2

CDR3 protein: ASSPQDLTAEAF
D gene: .
CDR3 length: 12
clone size: .
V gene: TRBV5-1

CDR3 protein: ASSLERGRSLRDEQF
D gene: .
CDR3 length: 15
clone size: .
V gene: TRBV5-1

CDR3 protein: ASSQEELSAYEQY
D gene: .
CDR3 length: 13
clone size: .
V gene: TRBV4-2

CDR3 protein: ASSHIIRDNNEKLF
D gene: .
CDR3 length: 14
clone size: .
V gene: TRBV4-2

CDR3 protein: ASSLVPGFNEKLF
D gene: .
CDR3 length: 13
clone size: .
V gene: TRBV27

CDR3 protein: AWSSELPESPLH
D gene: .
CDR3 length: 12
clone size: .
V gene: TRBV30

CDR3 protein: ASSESRGTGGSYEQY
D gene: TRBD2
CDR3 length: 15
clone size: .
V gene: TRBV7-9

CDR3 protein: ASSFGGYGYT
D gene: .
CDR3 length: 10
clone size: .
V gene: TRBV6-5

CDR3 protein: AASLTDNTEAF
D gene: .
CDR3 length: 11
clone size: .
V gene: TRBV28

CDR3 protein: ASSLGTGIEKLF
D gene: TRBD1
CDR3 length: 12
clone size: few
V gene: TRBV5-1

CDR3 protein: ASSRQGAVYGYT
D gene: TRBD1
CDR3 length: 12
clone size: .
V gene: TRBV6-1

CDR3 protein: ATSRSDRYTEAF
D gene: .
CDR3 length: 12
clone size: .
V gene: TRBV15

CDR3 protein: AISSGTSGAGELF
D gene: TRBD2
CDR3 length: 13
clone size: once
V gene: TRBV10-3

CDR3 protein: ASSYSGQGLSYEQY
D gene: TRBD1
CDR3 length: 14
clone size: .
V gene: TRBV6-5

CDR3 protein: ASSKGGQGEGETQY
D gene: .
CDR3 length: 14
clone size: .
V gene: TRBV5-4

CDR3 protein: ASSFDGGDYNEQF
D gene: .
CDR3 length: 13
clone size: .
V gene: TRBV5-1

CDR3 protein: ASTNEGDTQY
D gene: .
CDR3 length: 10
clone size: few
V gene: TRBV25-1

CDR3 protein: ASSLTPSGSLTDTQY
D gene: TRBD2
CDR3 length: 15
clone size: .
V gene: TRBV7-3

CDR3 protein: ASSFRDRIYEQY
D gene: TRBD1
CDR3 length: 12
clone size: .
V gene: TRBV6-5

CDR3 protein: ASNNIRGTEAF
D gene: .
CDR3 length: 11
clone size: .
V gene: TRBV7-9

CDR3 protein: ASGGNVLT
D gene: .
CDR3 length: 8
clone size: .
V gene: TRBV7-9

CDR3 protein: ASSLEGTEAF
D gene: .
CDR3 length: 10
clone size: few
V gene: TRBV5-6

CDR3 protein: ASSLGDSWGNQPQH
D gene: TRBD1
CDR3 length: 14
clone size: .
V gene: TRBV11-2

CDR3 protein: AWSSLRGGPQH
D gene: .
CDR3 length: 11
clone size: .
V gene: TRBV30

CDR3 protein: ASSLTSGSSYEQY
D gene: TRBD2
CDR3 length: 13
clone size: .
V gene: TRBV5-1

CDR3 protein: ASSVRPPGLATYEQY
D gene: TRBD2
CDR3 length: 15
clone size: .
V gene: TRBV11-2

CDR3 protein: ASSFIPFIYT
D gene: .
CDR3 length: 10
clone size: .
V gene: TRBV5-1

CDR3 protein: ASSRGTSGNWGTDTQY
D gene: TRBD2
CDR3 length: 16
clone size: .
V gene: TRBV11-2